The present entry profiles one T cell receptor beta chain with its context. The antigen remains undetermined. Germline CDR1 reads SQVTM; CDR2 reads ANQGSEA. This CDR3 has 12 amino acids. RNA transcripts served as template for amplifying TCR beta CDR3 sequences. The first-round RT-PCR employed HTBI primers together with the Qiagen OneStep RT-PCR kit. A multiplex PCR was then performed as the second round. TCRdb reanalysed the multiplex PCR reads using MiXCR and keeps one entry per CDR3 protein. The sample carries tens of thousands of distinct CDR3 sequences, around half recorded once. This record comes from a study of Graves' ophthalmopathy and Graves' hyperthyroidism. Overall study: The study drew peripheral blood at initial diagnosis, before any treatment. Study-level results: With approximately 88% sensitivity and approximately 80% specificity, a 13-signature model separated ophthalmopathy from stable hyperthyroidism. Blood also contained most of the expanded thyroid clonotypes above 0.001 frequency.

It was on clinical symptoms, serum thyroxine, TRAb, thyroid ultrasound and orbital computed tomography that diagnosis relied. The sequenced sample consisted of peripheral blood. The J gene is TRBJ1-1, the V gene TRBV29-1; 7 nucleotides match TRBD1. The receptor comes from an adult man with Graves' ophthalmopathy. The DNA of the CDR3 is TGCAGTGGGGGTAAACAGGGGACAGAAGCTTTCTTT. This sequence encodes CSGGKQGTEAFF.